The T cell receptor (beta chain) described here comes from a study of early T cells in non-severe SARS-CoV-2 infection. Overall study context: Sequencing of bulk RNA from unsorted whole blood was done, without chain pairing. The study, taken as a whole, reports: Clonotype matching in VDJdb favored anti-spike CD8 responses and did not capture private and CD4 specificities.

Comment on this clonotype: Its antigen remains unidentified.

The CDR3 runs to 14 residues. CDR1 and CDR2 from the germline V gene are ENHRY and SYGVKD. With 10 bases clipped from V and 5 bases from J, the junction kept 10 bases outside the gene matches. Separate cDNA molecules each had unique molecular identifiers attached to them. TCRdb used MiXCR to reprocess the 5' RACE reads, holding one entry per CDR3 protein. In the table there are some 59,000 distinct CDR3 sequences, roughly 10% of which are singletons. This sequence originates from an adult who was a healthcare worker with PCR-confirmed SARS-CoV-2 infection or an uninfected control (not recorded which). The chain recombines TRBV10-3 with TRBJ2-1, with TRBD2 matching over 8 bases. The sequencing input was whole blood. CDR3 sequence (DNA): TGTGCCACAAAACTAGCGGCGGCAAACAATGAGCAGTTCTTC. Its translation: CATKLAAANNEQFF.